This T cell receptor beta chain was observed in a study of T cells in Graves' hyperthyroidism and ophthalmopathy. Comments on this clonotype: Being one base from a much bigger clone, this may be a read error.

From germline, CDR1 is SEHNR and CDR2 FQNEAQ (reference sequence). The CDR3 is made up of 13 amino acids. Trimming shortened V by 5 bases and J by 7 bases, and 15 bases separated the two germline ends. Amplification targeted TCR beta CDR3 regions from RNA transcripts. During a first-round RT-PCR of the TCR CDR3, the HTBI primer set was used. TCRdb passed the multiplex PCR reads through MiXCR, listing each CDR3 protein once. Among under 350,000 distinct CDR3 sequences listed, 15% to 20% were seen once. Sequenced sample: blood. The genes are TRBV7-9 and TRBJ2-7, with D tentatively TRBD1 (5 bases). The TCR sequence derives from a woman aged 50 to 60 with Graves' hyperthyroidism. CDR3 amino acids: CASSPQGPHEQYF. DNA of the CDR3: TGTGCCAGCAGCCCGCAGGGTCCCCATGAGCAGTACTTC.